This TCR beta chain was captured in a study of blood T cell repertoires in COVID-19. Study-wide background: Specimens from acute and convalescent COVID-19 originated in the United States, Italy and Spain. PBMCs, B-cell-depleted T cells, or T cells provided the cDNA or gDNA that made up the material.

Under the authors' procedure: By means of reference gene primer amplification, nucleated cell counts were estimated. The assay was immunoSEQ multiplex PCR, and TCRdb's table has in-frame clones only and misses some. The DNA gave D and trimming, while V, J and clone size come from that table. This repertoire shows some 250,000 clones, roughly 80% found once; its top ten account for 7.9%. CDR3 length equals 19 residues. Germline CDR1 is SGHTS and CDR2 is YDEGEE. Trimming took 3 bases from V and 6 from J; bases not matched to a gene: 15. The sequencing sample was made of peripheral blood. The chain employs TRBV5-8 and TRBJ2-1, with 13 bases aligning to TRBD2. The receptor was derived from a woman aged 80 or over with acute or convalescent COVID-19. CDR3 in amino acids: CASSSHYYTSGGAVNEQFF. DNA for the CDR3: TGTGCCAGCAGCTCCCACTACTATACTAGCGGGGGGGCCGTCAATGAGCAGTTCTTC.